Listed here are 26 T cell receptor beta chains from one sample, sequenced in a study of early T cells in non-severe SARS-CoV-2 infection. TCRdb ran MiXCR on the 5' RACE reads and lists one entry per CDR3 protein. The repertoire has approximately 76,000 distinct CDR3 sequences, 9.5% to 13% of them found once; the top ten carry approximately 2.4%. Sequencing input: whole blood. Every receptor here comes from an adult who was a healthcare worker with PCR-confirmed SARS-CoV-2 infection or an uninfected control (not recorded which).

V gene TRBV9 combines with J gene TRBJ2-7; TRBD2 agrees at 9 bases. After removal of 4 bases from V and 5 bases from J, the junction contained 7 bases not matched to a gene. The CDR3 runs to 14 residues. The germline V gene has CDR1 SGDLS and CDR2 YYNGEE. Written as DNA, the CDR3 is TGTGCCAGCAGCCCTAGCGGGGCCCACCACGAGCAGTACTTC. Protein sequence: CASSPSGAHHEQYF.

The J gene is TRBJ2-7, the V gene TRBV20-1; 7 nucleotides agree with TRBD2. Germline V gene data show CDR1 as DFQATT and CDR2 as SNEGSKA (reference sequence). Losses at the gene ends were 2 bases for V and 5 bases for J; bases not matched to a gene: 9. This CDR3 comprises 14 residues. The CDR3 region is CSARIPREAHEQYF. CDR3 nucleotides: TGCAGTGCTAGAATCCCCCGGGAGGCCCACGAGCAGTACTTC.

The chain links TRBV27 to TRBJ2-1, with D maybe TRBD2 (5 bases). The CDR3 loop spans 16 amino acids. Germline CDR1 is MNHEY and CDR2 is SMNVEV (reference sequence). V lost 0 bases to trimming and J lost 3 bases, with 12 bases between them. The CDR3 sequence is CASSLSTGWVYNEQFF. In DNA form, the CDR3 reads TGTGCCAGCAGTTTATCGACGGGGTGGGTCTACAATGAGCAGTTCTTC.

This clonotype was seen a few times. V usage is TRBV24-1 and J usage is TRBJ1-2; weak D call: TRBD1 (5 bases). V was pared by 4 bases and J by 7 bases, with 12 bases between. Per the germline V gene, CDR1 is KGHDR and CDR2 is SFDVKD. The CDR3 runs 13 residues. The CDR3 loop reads CATSDSGLFGYTF. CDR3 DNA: TGTGCCACCAGTGACTCGGGACTCTTTGGCTACACCTTC.

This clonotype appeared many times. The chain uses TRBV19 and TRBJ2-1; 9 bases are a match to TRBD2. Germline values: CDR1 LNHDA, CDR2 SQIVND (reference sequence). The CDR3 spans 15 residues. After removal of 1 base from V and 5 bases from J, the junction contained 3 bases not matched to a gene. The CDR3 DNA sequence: TGTGCCAGTAGTATAGTTGGACTAGCGCACAATGAGCAGTTCTTC. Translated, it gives CASSIVGLAHNEQFF.

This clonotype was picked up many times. CDR3 coding DNA: TGTGCCAGCAGCCAGAATTACCCAGGGGATGAGCAGTTCTTC. Translating gives CASSQNYPGDEQFF. The J gene is TRBJ2-1, the V gene TRBV7-9, with D perhaps matching TRBD1 (6 bases). CDR3 length: 14 residues. The V and J ends lost 5 bases and 8 bases respectively, with 16 bases between them. The germline gives CDR1 SEHNR, CDR2 FQNEAQ (reference sequence).

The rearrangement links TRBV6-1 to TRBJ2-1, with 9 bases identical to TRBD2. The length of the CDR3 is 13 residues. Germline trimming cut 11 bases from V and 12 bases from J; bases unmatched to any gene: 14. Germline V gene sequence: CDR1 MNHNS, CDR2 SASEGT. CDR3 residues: CALGDSGSGWQFF. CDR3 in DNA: TGTGCCCTTGGGGATAGCGGGAGTGGATGGCAGTTCTTC.

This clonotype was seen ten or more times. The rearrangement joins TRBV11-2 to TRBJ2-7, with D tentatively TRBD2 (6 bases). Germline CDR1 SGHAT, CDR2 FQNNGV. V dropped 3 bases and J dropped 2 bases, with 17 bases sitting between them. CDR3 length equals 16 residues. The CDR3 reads CASSLTAGGGPYEQYF. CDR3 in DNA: TGTGCCAGCAGCTTGACCGCCGGGGGAGGCCCCTACGAGCAGTACTTC.

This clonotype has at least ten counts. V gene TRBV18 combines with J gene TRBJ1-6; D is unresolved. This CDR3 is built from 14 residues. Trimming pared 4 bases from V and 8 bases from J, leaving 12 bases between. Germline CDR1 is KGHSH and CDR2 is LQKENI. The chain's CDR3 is CASSLYTVDSPLHF. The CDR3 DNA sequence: TGTGCCAGCTCACTTTATACAGTGGATTCACCCCTCCACTTT.

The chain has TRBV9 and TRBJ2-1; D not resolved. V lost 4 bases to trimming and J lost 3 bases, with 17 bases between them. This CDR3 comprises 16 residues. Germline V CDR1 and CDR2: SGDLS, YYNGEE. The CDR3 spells CASSPYRNVGYNEQFF. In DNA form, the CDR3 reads TGTGCCAGCAGCCCGTACCGTAATGTGGGCTACAATGAGCAGTTCTTC. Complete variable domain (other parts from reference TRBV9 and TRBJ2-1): DSGVTQTPKHLITATGQRVTLRCSPRSGDLSVYWYQQSLDQGLQFLIQYYNGEERAKGNILERFSAQQFPDLHSELNLSSLELGDSALYFCASSPYRNVGYNEQFFGPGTRLTVL.

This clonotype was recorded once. CDR3 protein: CASSPVGDTSYEQYF. CDR3 in DNA: TGTGCCAGCTCCCCGGTTGGGGACACCTCCTACGAGCAGTACTTC. The J gene is TRBJ2-7, the V gene TRBV18; weak D call: TRBD1 (6 bases). Germline V CDR1 and CDR2: KGHSH, LQKENI. Trimming shortened V by 6 bases and J by 0 bases, and 15 bases separated the two germline ends. This CDR3 has 15 amino acids.

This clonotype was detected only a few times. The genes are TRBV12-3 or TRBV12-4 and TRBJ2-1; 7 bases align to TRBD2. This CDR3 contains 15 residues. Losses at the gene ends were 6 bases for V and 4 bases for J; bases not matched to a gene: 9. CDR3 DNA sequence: TGTGCCAGCAGCCGCGGGGGAGGGGCATACAATGAGCAGTTCTTC. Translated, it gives CASSRGGGAYNEQFF.

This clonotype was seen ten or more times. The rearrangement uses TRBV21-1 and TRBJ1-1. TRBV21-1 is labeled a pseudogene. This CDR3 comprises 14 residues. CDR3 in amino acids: CASSKGRLNTEAFF. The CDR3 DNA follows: TGTGCCAGCAGCAAAGGGCGGTTGAACACTGAAGCTTTCTTT.

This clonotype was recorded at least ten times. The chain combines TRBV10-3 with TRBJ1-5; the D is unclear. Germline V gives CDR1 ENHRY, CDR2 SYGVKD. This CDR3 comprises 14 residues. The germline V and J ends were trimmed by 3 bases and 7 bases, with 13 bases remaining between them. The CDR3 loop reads CAISEESPNQPQHF. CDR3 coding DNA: TGTGCCATCAGTGAAGAAAGCCCCAACCAGCCCCAGCATTTT.

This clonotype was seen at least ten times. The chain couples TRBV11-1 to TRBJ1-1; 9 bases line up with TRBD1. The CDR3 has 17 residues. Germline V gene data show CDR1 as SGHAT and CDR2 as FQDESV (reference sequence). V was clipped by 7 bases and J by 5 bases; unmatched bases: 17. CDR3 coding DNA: TGTGCCAGCACCTCACTCCCAAGGGACAGGGCGCGGACTGAAGCTTTCTTT. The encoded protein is CASTSLPRDRARTEAFF.

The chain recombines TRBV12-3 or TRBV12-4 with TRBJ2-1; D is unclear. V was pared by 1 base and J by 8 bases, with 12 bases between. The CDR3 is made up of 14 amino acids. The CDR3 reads CASSLVVESDEQFF. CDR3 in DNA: TGTGCCAGCAGTTTAGTGGTAGAATCCGATGAGCAGTTCTTC.

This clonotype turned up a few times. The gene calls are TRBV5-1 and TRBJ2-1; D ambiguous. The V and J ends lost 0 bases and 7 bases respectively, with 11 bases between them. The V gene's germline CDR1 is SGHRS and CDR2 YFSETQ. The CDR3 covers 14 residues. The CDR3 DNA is TGCGCCAGCAGCTTGGCCCCGATAGGGAATGAGCAGTTCTTC. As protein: CASSLAPIGNEQFF.

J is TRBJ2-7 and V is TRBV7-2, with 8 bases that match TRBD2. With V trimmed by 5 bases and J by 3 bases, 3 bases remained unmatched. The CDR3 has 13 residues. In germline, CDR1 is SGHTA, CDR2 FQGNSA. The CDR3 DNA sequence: TGTGCCAGCAGCCAGGGGACTAGCTACGAGCAGTACTTC. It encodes CASSQGTSYEQYF.

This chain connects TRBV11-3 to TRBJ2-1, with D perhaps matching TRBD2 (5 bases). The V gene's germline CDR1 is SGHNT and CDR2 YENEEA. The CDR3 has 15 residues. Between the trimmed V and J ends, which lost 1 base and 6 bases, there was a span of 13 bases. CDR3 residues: CASSLVSAESNEQFF. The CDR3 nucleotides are TGTGCCAGCAGCTTAGTATCAGCGGAGAGCAATGAGCAGTTCTTC.

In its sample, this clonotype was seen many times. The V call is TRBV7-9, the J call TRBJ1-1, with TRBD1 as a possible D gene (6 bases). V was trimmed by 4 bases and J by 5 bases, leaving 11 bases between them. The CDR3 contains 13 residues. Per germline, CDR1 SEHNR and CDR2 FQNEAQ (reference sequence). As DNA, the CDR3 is TGTGCCAGCAGCTCAGAAGGGGGGACTGAAGCTTTCTTT. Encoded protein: CASSSEGGTEAFF.

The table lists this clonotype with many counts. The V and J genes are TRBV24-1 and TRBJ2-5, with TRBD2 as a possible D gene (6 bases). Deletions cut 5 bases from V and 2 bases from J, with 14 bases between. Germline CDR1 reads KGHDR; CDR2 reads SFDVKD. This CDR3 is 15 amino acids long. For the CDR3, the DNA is TGTGCCACCAGTGGAGGAGGGGCGCAGCAAGAGACCCAGTACTTC. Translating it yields CATSGGGAQQETQYF.

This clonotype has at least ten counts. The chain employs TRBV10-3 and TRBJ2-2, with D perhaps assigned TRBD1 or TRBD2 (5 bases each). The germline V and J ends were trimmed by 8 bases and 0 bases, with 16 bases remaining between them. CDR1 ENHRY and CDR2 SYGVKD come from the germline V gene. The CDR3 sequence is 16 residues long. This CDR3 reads CAIPGTGTTNTGELFF. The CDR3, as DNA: TGTGCCATCCCTGGGACGGGAACGACGAACACCGGGGAGCTGTTTTTT.

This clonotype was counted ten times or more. The CDR3 DNA reads TGTGCCAGTAGTAGGAGGCCGTCGAGCAATCAGCCCCAGCATTTT. Translating it yields CASSRRPSSNQPQHF. The chain combines TRBV19 with TRBJ1-5, with D unclear. Germline V gene data show CDR1 as LNHDA and CDR2 as SQIVND (reference sequence). Trimming took off 4 bases at V and 1 base at J, with 11 bases between the two ends. CDR3 length equals 15 residues.

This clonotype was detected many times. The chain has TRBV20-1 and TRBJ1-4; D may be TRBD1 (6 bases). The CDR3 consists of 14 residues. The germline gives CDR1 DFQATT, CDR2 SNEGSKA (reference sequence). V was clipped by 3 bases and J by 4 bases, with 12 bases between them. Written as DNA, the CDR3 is TGCAGTGCTAGTCCAGGGGCTGATAATGAAAAACTGTTTTTT. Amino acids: CSASPGADNEKLFF.

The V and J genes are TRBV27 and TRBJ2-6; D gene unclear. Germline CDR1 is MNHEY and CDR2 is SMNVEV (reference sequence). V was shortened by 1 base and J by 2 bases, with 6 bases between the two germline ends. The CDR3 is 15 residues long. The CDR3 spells CASSLWGAGANVLTF. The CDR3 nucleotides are TGTGCCAGCAGTTTATGGGGTGCTGGGGCCAACGTCCTGACTTTC.

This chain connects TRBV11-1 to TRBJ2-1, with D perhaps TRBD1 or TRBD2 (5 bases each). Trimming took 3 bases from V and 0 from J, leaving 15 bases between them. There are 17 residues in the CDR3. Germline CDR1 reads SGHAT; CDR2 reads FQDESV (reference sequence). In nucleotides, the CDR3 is TGTGCCAGCAGCTTTGGGAAGGGGACGAGCTCCTACAATGAGCAGTTCTTC. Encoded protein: CASSFGKGTSSYNEQFF.